These 19 T cell receptor beta chains originate from one sample sequenced in a study of T cell repertoires in ileal Crohn's disease. Profiled with immunoSEQ multiplex PCR; TCRdb holds only in-frame clones, not every one. The sample yields roughly 5,100 clones, roughly four fifths seen once. Sequencing was performed on ileal tissue. These receptors were obtained from an adult with Crohn's disease.

This chain connects TRBV7-8 to TRBJ1-5; D is uncertain. V was clipped by 2 bases and J by 1 base, with 12 bases between them. This CDR3 contains 16 residues. Germline CDR1 reads SGHVS; CDR2 reads FQNEAQ. CDR3 sequence: CASSLTLGGSNQPQHF. The DNA for the CDR3 is TGTGCCAGCAGCTTAACTTTAGGTGGAAGCAATCAGCCCCAGCATTTT.

V and J are TRBV10-3 and TRBJ1-5, with D perhaps TRBD1 (5 bases). Germline CDR1 and CDR2: ENHRY and SYGVKD. The CDR3 consists of 13 residues. Trimming stripped 8 bases from V and 3 bases from J, with 11 bases between. The CDR3 nucleotides read TGTGCCATCGGCCAGGGCGTCAATCAGCCCCAGCATTTT. Protein product: CAIGQGVNQPQHF.

The chain carries TRBV19 and TRBJ1-2; weak D call: TRBD1 (5 bases). CDR1 is LNHDA and CDR2 is SQIVND in the germline V gene (reference sequence). V was shortened by 10 bases and J by 4 bases, with 13 bases between the two germline ends. The CDR3 runs 12 residues. Written as DNA, the CDR3 is TGTGCCACTAGGGACTATGGCTATGGCTACACCTTC. This encodes CATRDYGYGYTF.

V is TRBV28 and J is TRBJ2-7, with no clear D. CDR1 and CDR2 from the germline V gene are MDHEN and SYDVKM. This CDR3 region has 11 residues. V gave up 2 bases and J gave up 2 bases, with 1 base separating them. CDR3 loop: CASSLAYEQYF. In DNA form, the CDR3 reads TGTGCCAGCAGTTTAGCCTACGAGCAGTACTTC. Full variable domain (missing parts from reference TRBV28 and TRBJ2-7): DVKVTQSSRYLVKRTGEKVFLECVQDMDHENMFWYRQDPGLGLRLIYFSYDVKMKEKGDIPEGYSVSREKKERFSLILESASTNQTSMYLCASSLAYEQYFGPGTRLTVT.

The rearrangement uses TRBV12-5 and TRBJ2-7; possibly TRBD1 or TRBD2 for D (5 bases each). Germline V gene sequence: CDR1 LGHNT, CDR2 FRNRAP. The CDR3 contains 14 residues. Trimming cost V 1 base and J 6 bases, with 13 bases left between them. The CDR3 spells CASGLGGTLGEQYF. In DNA, the CDR3 is TGTGCTAGTGGTTTGGGAGGGACCTTGGGCGAGCAGTACTTC.

The chain combines TRBV5-1 with TRBJ2-5; TRBD2 matches at 11 bases. CDR1 SGHRS and CDR2 YFSETQ come from the germline V gene. The CDR3 has 15 residues. The V gene end was trimmed by 2 bases and the J gene end by 4 bases; junction bases not matched to a gene: 4. DNA for the CDR3: TGCGCCAGCAGCTTACAACTAGCGGGAGTAGAGACCCAGTACTTC. This sequence encodes CASSLQLAGVETQYF.

The V call is TRBV6-4, the J call TRBJ2-1, with D unclear. Looked up from germline, CDR1 is MRHNA and CDR2 is SNTAGT. This CDR3 has 15 residues. Trimming shortened V by 5 bases and J by 0 bases, and 11 bases separated the two germline ends. CDR3 sequence (DNA): TGTGCCAGCAGTACCCAACATAGCTCCTACAATGAGCAGTTCTTC. Encoded protein: CASSTQHSSYNEQFF.

The chain couples TRBV29-1 to TRBJ1-1, with 8 positions matching TRBD1. With 7 bases clipped from V and 3 bases from J, the junction kept 13 bases outside the gene matches. CDR1 SQVTM and CDR2 ANQGSEA come from the germline V gene. The CDR3 has 15 amino acids. The CDR3 DNA reads as TGCAGCGCCAGAGACACAGGGGGATTAGACACTGAAGCTTTCTTT. It specifies CSARDTGGLDTEAFF.

The CDR3 DNA sequence: TGCGCCAGCAGCCAAGATTGGGCCAGGGTTAGCATGAACACTGAAGCTTTCTTT. Its translation is CASSQDWARVSMNTEAFF. The rearrangement uses TRBV4-3 and TRBJ1-1; weak D call: TRBD1 (5 bases). Trimming removed 0 bases from V and 0 bases from J, with 17 bases in between. Germline V gene data show CDR1 as LGHNA and CDR2 as YSLEER. CDR3 length: 18 residues.

J is TRBJ1-1 and V is TRBV7-3; 10 bases fit TRBD1. With 5 bases clipped from V and 6 bases from J, the junction kept 6 bases outside the gene matches. This CDR3 comprises 14 residues. CDR1 is SGHTA and CDR2 is FQGTGA in the germline V gene. The CDR3 bases are TGTGCCAGCAGCAGCCGGGACAGGGGCGCTGAAGCTTTCTTT. Translated: CASSSRDRGAEAFF.

The chain employs TRBV6-1 and TRBJ1-2; D is unresolved. V lost 1 base, J lost 5 bases, and 14 bases lay in between. Germline CDR1 reads MNHNS; CDR2 reads SASEGT. The CDR3 sequence is 15 residues long. CDR3 bases: TGTGCCAGCAGTGAAGGTCTCGGGCAGTCTTATGGCTACACCTTC. It yields the protein CASSEGLGQSYGYTF.

The J gene is TRBJ2-2, the V gene TRBV27; possibly TRBD1 for D (5 bases). Germline V gives CDR1 MNHEY, CDR2 SMNVEV (reference sequence). V was clipped by 4 bases and J by 1 base, with 13 bases between them. The CDR3 is 16 amino acids. The CDR3 here is CASSSGRGQNTGELFF. CDR3 bases: TGTGCCAGCAGTTCCGGTCGCGGACAGAACACCGGGGAGCTGTTTTTT.

The chain carries TRBV10-2 and TRBJ1-2, with 11 bases matching TRBD1. The germline CDR1 and CDR2 sequences are WSHSY and SAAADI. V lost 3 bases and J lost 8; bases outside the gene matches: 11. This CDR3 is 16 amino acids long. In DNA, the CDR3 is TGCGCCAGCAGTGACCCCGGTGGACAGGGGGCAGGAGGCTACACCTTC. It is translated as CASSDPGGQGAGGYTF.

The chain is built from TRBV27 and TRBJ2-2; 12 positions match TRBD2. The CDR3 contains 18 residues. Trimming took 7 bases from V and 4 from J; bases not matched to a gene: 13. CDR1 is MNHEY, CDR2 SMNVEV, per germline (reference sequence). CDR3: CASNPAGLAGRSTGELFF. The CDR3 DNA reads TGTGCCAGCAATCCGGCAGGACTAGCGGGACGAAGCACCGGGGAGCTGTTTTTT.

The chain links TRBV29-1 to TRBJ2-7; 12 nucleotides line up with TRBD1. Germline loops: CDR1 SQVTM, CDR2 ANQGSEA. This CDR3 is 13 amino acids long. Trimming removed 4 bases from V and 9 bases from J; junction bases left unmatched: 7. The CDR3 loop is CSVAGTGGAGQYF. The CDR3 DNA reads TGCAGCGTTGCCGGGACAGGGGGCGCTGGGCAGTACTTC.

This clone was counted once. The chain links TRBV4-1 to TRBJ2-3; either TRBD1 or TRBD2 may fit D (6 bases each). The CDR3 runs 16 residues. Trimming stripped 2 bases from V and 2 bases from J, with 14 bases between. CDR1 is MGHRA, CDR2 YSYEKL, per germline. The CDR3 DNA is TGCGCCAGCAGCCAAAGTGGAGGGGGAAACACAGATACGCAGTATTTT. It yields the protein CASSQSGGGNTDTQYF.

The chain combines TRBV5-1 with TRBJ1-5; D is perhaps TRBD1 (6 bases). The germline V and J ends were trimmed by 1 base and 7 bases, with 12 bases remaining between them. The CDR3 length is 14 residues. Per the germline V gene, CDR1 is SGHRS and CDR2 is YFSETQ. The CDR3 nucleotides are TGCGCCAGCAGCTTGAAAGGGGGAGGCCAGCCCCAGCATTTT. It codes for CASSLKGGGQPQHF.

This clone was seen a handful of times. The chain links TRBV5-1 to TRBJ2-7, with D uncertain. Trimming shortened V by 0 bases and J by 4 bases, and 11 bases separated the two germline ends. CDR1 is SGHRS and CDR2 is YFSETQ in the germline V gene. The CDR3 runs 14 residues. The chain's CDR3 is CASSLGVDGYEQYF. The CDR3 DNA sequence: TGCGCCAGCAGCTTGGGGGTGGACGGTTACGAGCAGTACTTC. Full variable domain (outside the CDR3, taken from reference TRBV5-1 and TRBJ2-7): KAGVTQTPRYLIKTRGQQVTLSCSPISGHRSVSWYQQTPGQGLQFLFEYFSETQRNKGNFPGRFSGRQFSNSRSEMNVSTLELGDSALYLCASSLGVDGYEQYFGPGTRLTVT.

This sequence joins TRBV14 and TRBJ2-1, with D possibly being TRBD1 (5 bases). Germline lookup yields CDR1 SGHDN and CDR2 FVKESK. The CDR3 contains 17 residues. V lost 2 bases to trimming and J lost 0 bases, with 14 bases between them. The CDR3 spells CASSQRGRKNSYNEQFF. DNA for the CDR3: TGTGCCAGCAGCCAAAGGGGTAGAAAGAACTCCTACAATGAGCAGTTCTTC.